This note documents a single TCR beta chain sequence. This sample was included in a study of blood T cell repertoires in COVID-19. Across the study: Some COVID-19 samples were acute and others convalescent; all came from the United States, Italy and Spain. PBMCs, B-cell-depleted T cells, or T cells provided the cDNA or gDNA that made up the material.

CDR3 length: 15 residues. Germline V lookup: CDR1 SGHRS, CDR2 YFSETQ. With 0 bases removed from V and 5 bases from J, the gap between germline ends came to 9 bases. Methods used by the authors: Nucleated cell counts were estimated from reference gene primer amplification. Produced via immunoSEQ multiplex PCR; TCRdb's table is partial and in-frame only. The V and J calls and the clone size are those of that table, but D and trimming were determined from the DNA. The top ten hold approximately 9.9% of the sample, which has roughly 100,000 clones, 70% to 85% seen once. The clonotype comes from a man aged 55 to 70 with active or convalescent COVID-19. This sequence joins TRBV5-1 and TRBJ1-6; D perhaps matches TRBD1 (6 bases). Input material: peripheral blood. CDR3 protein: CASSLVAGDNSPLHF. The CDR3 DNA reads as TGCGCCAGCAGCTTGGTCGCAGGGGATAATTCACCCCTCCACTTT.